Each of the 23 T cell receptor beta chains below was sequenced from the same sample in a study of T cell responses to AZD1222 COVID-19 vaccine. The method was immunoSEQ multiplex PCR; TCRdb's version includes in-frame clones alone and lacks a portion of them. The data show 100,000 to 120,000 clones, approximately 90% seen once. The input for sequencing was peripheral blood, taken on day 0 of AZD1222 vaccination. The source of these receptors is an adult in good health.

The CDR3 sequence is CASSQGQEGASGTGELFF. CDR3 in DNA: TGTGCCAGCAGCCAGGGACAGGAGGGGGCAAGCGGCACCGGGGAGCTGTTTTTT. The chain is built from TRBV4-2 and TRBJ2-2; 8 nucleotides match TRBD1. This CDR3 region has 18 residues. In germline, CDR1 is LGHNA, CDR2 YNFKEQ. V gave up 3 bases and J gave up 4 bases; unmatched junction bases: 13.

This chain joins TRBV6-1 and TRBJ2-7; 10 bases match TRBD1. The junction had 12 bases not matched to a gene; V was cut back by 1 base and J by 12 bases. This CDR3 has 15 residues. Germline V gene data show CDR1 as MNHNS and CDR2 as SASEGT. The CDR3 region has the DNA TGTGCCAGCAGTGAAGGTCAGAGGGGACAGGGGAAACCGTACTTC. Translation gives CASSEGQRGQGKPYF.

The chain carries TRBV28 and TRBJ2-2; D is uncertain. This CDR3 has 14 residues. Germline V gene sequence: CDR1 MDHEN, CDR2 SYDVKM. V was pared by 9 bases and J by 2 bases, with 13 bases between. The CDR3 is CASWGWPNTGELFF. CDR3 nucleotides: TGTGCCAGTTGGGGTTGGCCAAACACCGGGGAGCTGTTTTTT.

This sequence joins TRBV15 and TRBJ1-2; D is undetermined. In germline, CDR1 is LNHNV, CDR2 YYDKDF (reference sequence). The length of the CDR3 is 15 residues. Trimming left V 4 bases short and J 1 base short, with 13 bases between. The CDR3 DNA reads TGTGCCACCAGCACGGTACACAGCCTTAACTATGGCTACACCTTC. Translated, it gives CATSTVHSLNYGYTF.

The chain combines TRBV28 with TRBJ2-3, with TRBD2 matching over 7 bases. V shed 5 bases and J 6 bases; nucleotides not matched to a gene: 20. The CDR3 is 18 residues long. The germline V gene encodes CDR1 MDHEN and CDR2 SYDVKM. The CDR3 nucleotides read TGTGCCAGCAGTCCCTATCAAGCGGGGACCCAGCCGGCCGATACGCAGTATTTT. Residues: CASSPYQAGTQPADTQYF. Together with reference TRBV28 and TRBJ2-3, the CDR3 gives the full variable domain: DVKVTQSSRYLVKRTGEKVFLECVQDMDHENMFWYRQDPGLGLRLIYFSYDVKMKEKGDIPEGYSVSREKKERFSLILESASTNQTSMYLCASSPYQAGTQPADTQYFGPGTRLTVL.

The CDR3 here is CASSQVYRNNSPLHF. The DNA of the CDR3 is TGCGCCAGCAGCCAAGTTTACAGAAATAATTCACCCCTCCACTTT. The chain recombines TRBV4-3 with TRBJ1-6, with D unclear. V was cut by 1 base and J by 5 bases, with 9 bases left in between. Germline assignment: CDR1 LGHNA and CDR2 YSLEER. The CDR3 length is 15 residues.

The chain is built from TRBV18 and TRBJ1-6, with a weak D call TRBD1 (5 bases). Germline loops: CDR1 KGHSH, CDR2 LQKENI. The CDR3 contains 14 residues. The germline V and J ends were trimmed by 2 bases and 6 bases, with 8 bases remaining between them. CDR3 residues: CASSPETANSPLHF. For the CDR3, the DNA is TGTGCCAGCTCACCAGAGACAGCTAATTCACCCCTCCACTTT.

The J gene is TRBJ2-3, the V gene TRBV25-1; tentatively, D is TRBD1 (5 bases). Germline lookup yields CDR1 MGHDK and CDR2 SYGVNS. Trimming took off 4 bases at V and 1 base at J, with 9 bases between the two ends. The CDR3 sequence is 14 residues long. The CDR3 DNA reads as TGTGCCAGCAGTGCCCAGACAGGCACAGATACGCAGTATTTT. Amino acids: CASSAQTGTDTQYF.

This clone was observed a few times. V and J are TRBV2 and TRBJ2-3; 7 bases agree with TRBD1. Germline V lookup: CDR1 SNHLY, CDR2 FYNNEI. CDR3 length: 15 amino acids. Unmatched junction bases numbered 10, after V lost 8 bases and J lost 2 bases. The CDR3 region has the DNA TGTGCCAGCCTTGGACAGGCAGGTTACACAGATACGCAGTATTTT. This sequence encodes CASLGQAGYTDTQYF.

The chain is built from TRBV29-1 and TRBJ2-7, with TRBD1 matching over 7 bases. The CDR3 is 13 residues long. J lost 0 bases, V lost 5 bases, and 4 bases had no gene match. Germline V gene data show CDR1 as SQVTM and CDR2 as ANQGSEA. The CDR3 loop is CSVTRQGSYEQYF. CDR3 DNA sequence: TGCAGCGTTACCAGACAGGGCTCCTACGAGCAGTACTTC.

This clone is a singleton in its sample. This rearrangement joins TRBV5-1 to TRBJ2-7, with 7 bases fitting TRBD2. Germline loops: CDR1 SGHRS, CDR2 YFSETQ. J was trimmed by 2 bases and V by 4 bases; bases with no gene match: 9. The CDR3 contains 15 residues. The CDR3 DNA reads TGCGCCAGCAGCCCCAGCGGGACTGGGCCCTACGAGCAGTACTTC. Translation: CASSPSGTGPYEQYF. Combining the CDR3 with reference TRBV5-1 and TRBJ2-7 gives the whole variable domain KAGVTQTPRYLIKTRGQQVTLSCSPISGHRSVSWYQQTPGQGLQFLFEYFSETQRNKGNFPGRFSGRQFSNSRSEMNVSTLELGDSALYLCASSPSGTGPYEQYFGPGTRLTVT.

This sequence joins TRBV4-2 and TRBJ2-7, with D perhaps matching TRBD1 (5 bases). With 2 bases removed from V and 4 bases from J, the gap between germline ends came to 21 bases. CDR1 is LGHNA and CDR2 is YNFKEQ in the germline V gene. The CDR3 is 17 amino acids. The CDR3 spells CASSQPQPDSPTYEQYF. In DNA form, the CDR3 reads TGTGCCAGCAGCCAACCCCAACCCGACAGCCCAACGTACGAGCAGTACTTC.

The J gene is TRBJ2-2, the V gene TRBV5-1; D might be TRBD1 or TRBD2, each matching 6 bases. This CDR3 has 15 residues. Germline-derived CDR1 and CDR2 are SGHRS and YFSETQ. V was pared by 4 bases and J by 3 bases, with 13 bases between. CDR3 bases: TGCGCCAGCAGCAAGGGGGGCCGGGACACCGGGGAGCTGTTTTTT. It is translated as CASSKGGRDTGELFF.

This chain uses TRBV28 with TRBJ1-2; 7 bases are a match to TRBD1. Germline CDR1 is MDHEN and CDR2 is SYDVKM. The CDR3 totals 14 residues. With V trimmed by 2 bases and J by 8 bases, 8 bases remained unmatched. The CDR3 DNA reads TGTGCCAGCAGTTTAGTGAGGGGGCATTACGGCTACACCTTC. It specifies CASSLVRGHYGYTF.

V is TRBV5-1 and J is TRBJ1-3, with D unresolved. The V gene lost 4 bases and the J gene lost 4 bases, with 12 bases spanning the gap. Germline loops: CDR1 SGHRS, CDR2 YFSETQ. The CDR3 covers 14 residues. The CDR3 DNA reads TGCGCCAGCAGCATTGTTCCCGGGGGAAACACCATATATTTT. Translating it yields CASSIVPGGNTIYF.

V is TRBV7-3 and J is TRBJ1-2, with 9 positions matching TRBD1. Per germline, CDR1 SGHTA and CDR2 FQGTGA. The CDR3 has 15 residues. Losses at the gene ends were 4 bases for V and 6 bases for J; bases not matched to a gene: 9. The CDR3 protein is CASSSPDRGTDGYTF. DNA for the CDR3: TGTGCCAGCAGCTCCCCGGACAGGGGCACCGATGGCTACACCTTC.

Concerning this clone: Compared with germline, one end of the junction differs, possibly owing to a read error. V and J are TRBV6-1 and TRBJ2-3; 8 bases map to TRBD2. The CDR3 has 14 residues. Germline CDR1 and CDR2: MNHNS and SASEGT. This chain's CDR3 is CASREERELDTQYF. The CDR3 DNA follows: TGTGCCAGCAGGGAAGAGCGGGAGTTGGATACGCAGTATTTT.

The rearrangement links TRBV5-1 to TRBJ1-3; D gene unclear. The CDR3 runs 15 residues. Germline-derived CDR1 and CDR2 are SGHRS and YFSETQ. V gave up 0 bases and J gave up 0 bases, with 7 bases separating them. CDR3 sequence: CASSLDTSSGNTIYF. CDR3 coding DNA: TGCGCCAGCAGCTTGGACACGAGCTCTGGAAACACCATATATTTT.

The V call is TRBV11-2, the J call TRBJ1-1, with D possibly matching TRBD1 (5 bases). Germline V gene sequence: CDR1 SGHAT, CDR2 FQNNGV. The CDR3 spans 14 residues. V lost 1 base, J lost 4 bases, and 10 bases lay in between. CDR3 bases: TGTGCCAGCAGCTTAGGCAGGGTTGGCACTGAAGCTTTCTTT. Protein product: CASSLGRVGTEAFF.

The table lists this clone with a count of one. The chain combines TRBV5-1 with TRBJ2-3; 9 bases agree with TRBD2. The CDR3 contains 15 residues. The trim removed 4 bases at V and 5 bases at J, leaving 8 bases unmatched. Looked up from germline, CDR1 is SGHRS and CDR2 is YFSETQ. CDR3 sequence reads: CASSQIAGAIDTQYF. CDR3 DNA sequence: TGCGCCAGCAGCCAAATAGCGGGAGCCATAGATACGCAGTATTTT.

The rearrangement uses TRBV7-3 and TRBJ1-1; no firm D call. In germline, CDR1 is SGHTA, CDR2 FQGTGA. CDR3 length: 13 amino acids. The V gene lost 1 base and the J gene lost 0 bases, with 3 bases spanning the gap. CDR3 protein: CASSLMVNTEAFF. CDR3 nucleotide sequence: TGTGCCAGCAGCTTAATGGTGAACACTGAAGCTTTCTTT.

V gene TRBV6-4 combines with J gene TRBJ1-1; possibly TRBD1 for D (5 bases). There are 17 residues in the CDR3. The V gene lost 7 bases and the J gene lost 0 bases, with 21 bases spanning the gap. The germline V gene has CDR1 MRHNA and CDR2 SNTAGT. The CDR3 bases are TGTGCCAGCACCGTAACGACAGACGCTCCTATGAACACTGAAGCTTTCTTT. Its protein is CASTVTTDAPMNTEAFF.

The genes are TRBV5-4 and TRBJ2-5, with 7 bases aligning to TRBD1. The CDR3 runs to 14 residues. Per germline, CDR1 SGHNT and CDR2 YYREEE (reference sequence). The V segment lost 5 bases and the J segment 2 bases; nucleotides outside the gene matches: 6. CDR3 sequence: CASRRGQEQETQYF. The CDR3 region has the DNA TGTGCCAGCAGGAGAGGACAGGAACAAGAGACCCAGTACTTC.